This TCR beta chain was captured in a study of T cells in Graves' hyperthyroidism and ophthalmopathy. What was amplified from RNA transcripts were TCR beta CDR3 regions. The TCR CDR3 first-round RT-PCR relied on the HTBI primer set. TCRdb analysed the multiplex PCR reads with MiXCR anew, one entry per CDR3 protein. The profile shows about 530,000 distinct CDR3 sequences, about 15% of them singletons. The V gene lost 5 bases and the J gene lost 3 bases, with 10 bases spanning the gap. Germline CDR1 GTSNPN, CDR2 SVGIG (reference sequence). This CDR3 contains 12 residues. In the ophthalmopathy cohort, Clinical Activity Score was at least 3, NOSPECS grade at least 4, and duration under 3 months. The diagnostic basis comprised clinical symptoms, serum thyroxine and TRAb, thyroid ultrasound and orbital computed tomography. This clonotype has at least ten counts.

The chain links TRBV30 to TRBJ1-1; the D is unclear. This TCR came from a woman between 18 and 29 years old with Graves' ophthalmopathy. The specimen was blood. Here the CDR3 reads CAWAVMDTEAFF. DNA for the CDR3: TGTGCCTGGGCCGTTATGGACACTGAAGCTTTCTTT. Combining the CDR3 with reference TRBV30 and TRBJ1-1 gives the whole variable domain SQTIHQWPATLVQPVGSPLSLECTVEGTSNPNLYWYRQAAGRGLQLLFYSVGIGQISSEVPQNLSASRPQDRQFILSSKKLLLSDSGFYLCAWAVMDTEAFFGQGTRLTVV.